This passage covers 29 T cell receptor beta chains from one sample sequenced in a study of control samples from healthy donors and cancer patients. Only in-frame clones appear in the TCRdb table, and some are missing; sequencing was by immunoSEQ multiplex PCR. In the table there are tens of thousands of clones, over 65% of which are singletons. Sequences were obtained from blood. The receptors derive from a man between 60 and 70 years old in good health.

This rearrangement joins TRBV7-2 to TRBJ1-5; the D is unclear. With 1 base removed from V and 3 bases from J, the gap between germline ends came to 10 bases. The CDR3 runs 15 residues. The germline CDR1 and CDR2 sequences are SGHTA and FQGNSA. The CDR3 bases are TGTGCCAGCAGCTTAGACGGCAGGTACAATCAGCCCCAGCATTTT. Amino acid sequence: CASSLDGRYNQPQHF.

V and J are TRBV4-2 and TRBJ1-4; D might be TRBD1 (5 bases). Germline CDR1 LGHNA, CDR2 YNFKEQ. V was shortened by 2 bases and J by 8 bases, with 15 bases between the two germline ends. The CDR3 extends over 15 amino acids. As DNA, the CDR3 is TGTGCCAGCAGCCAACCGGACAAGGTCGACGAAAAACTGTTTTTT. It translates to CASSQPDKVDEKLFF.

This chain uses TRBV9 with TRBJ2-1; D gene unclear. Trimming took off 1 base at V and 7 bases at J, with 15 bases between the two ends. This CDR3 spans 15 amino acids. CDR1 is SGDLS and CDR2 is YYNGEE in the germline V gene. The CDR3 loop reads CASSVSSEPWNEQFF. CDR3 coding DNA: TGTGCCAGCAGCGTATCATCCGAGCCGTGGAATGAGCAGTTCTTC.

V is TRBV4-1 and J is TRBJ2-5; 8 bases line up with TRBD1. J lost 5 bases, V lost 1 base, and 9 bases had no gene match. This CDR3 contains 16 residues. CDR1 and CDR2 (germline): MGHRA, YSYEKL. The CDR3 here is CASSQVEGRGLETQYF. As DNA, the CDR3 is TGCGCCAGCAGCCAAGTGGAGGGCAGGGGGCTTGAGACCCAGTACTTC.

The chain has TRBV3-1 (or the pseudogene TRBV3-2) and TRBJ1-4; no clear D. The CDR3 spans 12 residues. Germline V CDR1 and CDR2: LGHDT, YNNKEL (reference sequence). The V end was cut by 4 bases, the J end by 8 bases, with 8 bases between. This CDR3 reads CASSPLGEKLFF. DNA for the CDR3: TGTGCCAGCAGCCCATTGGGAGAAAAACTGTTTTTT.

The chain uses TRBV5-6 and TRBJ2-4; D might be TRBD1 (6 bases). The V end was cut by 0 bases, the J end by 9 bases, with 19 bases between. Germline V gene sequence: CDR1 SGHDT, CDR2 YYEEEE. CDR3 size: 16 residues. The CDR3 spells CASSLDVGQITSIQYF. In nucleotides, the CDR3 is TGTGCCAGCAGCTTGGACGTAGGACAGATTACATCCATTCAGTACTTC. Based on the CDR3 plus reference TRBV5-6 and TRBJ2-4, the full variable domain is DAGVTQSPTHLIKTRGQQVTLRCSPKSGHDTVSWYQQALGQGPQFIFQYYEEEERQRGNFPDRFSGHQFPNYSSELNVNALLLGDSALYLCASSLDVGQITSIQYFGAGTRLSVL.

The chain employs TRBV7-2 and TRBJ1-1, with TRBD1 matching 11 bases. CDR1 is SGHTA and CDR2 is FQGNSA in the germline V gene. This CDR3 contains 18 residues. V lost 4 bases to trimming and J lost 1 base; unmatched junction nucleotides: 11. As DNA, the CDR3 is TGTGCCAGCAGCTACCTTGGACAGGGGGCTTCAGGGAACACTGAAGCTTTCTTT. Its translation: CASSYLGQGASGNTEAFF.

The CDR3 DNA is TGTGCCAGCAGTTACGCAGGGGGCGCCGCGGACGGCTACACCTTC. Protein product: CASSYAGGAADGYTF. The chain links TRBV6-5 to TRBJ1-2, with 8 bases fitting TRBD1. Germline V CDR1 and CDR2: MNHEY, SVGAGI. This CDR3 is 15 amino acids long. J gave up 8 bases and V 2 bases, and 10 bases lay outside the gene matches.

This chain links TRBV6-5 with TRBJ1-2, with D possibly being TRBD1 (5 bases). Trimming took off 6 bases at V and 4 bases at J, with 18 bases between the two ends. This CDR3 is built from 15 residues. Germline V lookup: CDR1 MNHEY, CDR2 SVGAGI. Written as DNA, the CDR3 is TGTGCCAGCAGACCAATGGACAAGGGCTCCTATGGCTACACCTTC. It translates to CASRPMDKGSYGYTF.

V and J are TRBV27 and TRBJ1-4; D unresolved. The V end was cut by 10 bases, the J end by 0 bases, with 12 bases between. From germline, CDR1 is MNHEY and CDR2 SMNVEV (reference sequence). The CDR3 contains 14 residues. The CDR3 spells CATGRSATNEKLFF. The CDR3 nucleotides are TGTGCCACCGGGAGATCGGCAACTAATGAAAAACTGTTTTTT.

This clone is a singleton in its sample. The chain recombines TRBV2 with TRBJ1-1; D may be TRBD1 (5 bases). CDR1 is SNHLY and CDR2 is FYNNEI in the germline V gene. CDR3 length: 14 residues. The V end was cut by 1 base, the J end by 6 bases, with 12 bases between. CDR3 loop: CASSEEEGIAEAFF. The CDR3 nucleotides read TGTGCCAGCAGTGAAGAAGAGGGGATCGCTGAAGCTTTCTTT.

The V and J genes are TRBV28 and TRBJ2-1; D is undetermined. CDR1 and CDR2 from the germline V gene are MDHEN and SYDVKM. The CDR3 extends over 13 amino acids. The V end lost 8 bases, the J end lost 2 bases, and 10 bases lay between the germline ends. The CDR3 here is CASETRAYNEQFF. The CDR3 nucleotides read TGTGCCAGCGAGACTCGGGCCTACAATGAGCAGTTCTTC.

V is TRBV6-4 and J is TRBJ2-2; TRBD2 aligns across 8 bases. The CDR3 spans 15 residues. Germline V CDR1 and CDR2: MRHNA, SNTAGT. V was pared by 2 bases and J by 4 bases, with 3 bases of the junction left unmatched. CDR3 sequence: CASSDRGGSTGELFF. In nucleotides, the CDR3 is TGTGCCAGCAGTGACCGGGGGGGGAGCACCGGGGAGCTGTTTTTT.

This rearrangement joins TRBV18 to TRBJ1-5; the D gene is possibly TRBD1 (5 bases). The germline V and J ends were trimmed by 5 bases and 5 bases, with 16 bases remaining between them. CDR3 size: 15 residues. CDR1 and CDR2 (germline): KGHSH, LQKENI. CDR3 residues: CASSSEHRSDQPQHF. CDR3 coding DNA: TGTGCCAGCTCATCTGAACACAGGAGCGATCAGCCCCAGCATTTT.

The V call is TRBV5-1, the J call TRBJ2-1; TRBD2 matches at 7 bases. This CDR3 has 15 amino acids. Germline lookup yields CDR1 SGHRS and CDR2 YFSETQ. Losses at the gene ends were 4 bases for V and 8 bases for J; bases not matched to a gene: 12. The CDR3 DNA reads TGCGCCAGCAGCCGAGCTAGCGGCCGAGGGGATGAGCAGTTCTTC. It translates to CASSRASGRGDEQFF. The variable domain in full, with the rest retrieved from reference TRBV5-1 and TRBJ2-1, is KAGVTQTPRYLIKTRGQQVTLSCSPISGHRSVSWYQQTPGQGLQFLFEYFSETQRNKGNFPGRFSGRQFSNSRSEMNVSTLELGDSALYLCASSRASGRGDEQFFGPGTRLTVL.

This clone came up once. Here the CDR3 reads CASSPGTLGETQYF. The CDR3 bases are TGTGCCAGCAGCCCCGGGACCCTAGGGGAGACCCAGTACTTC. The gene calls are TRBV6-2 or TRBV6-3 and TRBJ2-5; D may match TRBD1 or TRBD2 (5 bases each). V lost 6 bases and J lost 5, with 16 bases in between. Per germline, CDR1 MNHEY and CDR2 SVGEGT. The CDR3 loop spans 14 amino acids.

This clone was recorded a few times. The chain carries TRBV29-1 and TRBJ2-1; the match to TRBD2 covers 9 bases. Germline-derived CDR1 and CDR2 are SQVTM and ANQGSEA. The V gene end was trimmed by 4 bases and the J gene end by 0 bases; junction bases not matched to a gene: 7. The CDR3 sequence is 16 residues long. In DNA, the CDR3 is TGCAGCGTTGGAAGCGGGAGGTTTAGCTCCTACAATGAGCAGTTCTTC. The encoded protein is CSVGSGRFSSYNEQFF.

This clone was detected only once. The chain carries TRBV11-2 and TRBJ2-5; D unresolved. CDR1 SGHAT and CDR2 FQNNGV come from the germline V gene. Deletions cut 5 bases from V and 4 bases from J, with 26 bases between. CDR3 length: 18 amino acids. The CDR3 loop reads CASSPSSAFSPWGETQYF. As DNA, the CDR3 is TGTGCCAGCAGCCCCAGTTCAGCGTTTTCCCCCTGGGGAGAGACCCAGTACTTC.

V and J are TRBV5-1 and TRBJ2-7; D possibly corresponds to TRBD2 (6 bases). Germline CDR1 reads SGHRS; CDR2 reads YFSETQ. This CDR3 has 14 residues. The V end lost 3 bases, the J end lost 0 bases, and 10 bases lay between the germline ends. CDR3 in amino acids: CASSSGTFSYEQYF. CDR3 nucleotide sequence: TGCGCCAGCAGCTCGGGGACTTTCTCCTACGAGCAGTACTTC.

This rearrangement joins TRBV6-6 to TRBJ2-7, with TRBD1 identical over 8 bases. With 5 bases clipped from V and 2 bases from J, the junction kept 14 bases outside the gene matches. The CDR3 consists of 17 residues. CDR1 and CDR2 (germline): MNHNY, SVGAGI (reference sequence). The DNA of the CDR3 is TGTGCCAGCAGTCGACGGCCAAGGACAGGGAGCGCCTACGAGCAGTACTTC. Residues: CASSRRPRTGSAYEQYF.

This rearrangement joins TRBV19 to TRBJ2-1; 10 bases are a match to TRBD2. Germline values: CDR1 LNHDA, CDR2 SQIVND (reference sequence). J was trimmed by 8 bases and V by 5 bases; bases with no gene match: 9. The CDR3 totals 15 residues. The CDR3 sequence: CASSPSSGRLYEQFF. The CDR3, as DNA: TGTGCCAGTAGTCCCTCTAGCGGGAGACTTTATGAGCAGTTCTTC.

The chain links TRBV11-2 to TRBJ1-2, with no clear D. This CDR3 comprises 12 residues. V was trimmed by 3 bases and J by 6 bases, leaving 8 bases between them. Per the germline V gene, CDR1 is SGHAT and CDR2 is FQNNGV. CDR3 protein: CASSLYGDGYTF. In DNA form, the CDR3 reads TGTGCCAGCAGCTTGTATGGTGATGGCTACACCTTC.

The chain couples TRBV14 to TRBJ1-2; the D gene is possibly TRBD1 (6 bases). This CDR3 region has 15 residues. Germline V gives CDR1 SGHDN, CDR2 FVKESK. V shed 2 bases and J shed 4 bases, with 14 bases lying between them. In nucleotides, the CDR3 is TGTGCCAGCAGCCAACAACAGGGCCGTATCTATGGCTACACCTTC. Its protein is CASSQQQGRIYGYTF.

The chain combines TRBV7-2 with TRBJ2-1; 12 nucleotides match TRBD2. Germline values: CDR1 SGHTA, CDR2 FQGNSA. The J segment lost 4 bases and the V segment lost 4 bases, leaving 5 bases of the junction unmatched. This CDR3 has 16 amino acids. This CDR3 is CASSSGLAGLYNEQFF. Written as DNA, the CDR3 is TGTGCCAGCAGCTCCGGACTAGCGGGGCTTTACAATGAGCAGTTCTTC.

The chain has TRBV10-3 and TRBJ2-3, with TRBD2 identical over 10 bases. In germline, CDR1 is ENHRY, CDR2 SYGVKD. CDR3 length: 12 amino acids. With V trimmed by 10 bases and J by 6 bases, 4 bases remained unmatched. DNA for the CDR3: TGTGCCACTGCGACTAGCGGGGATACGCAGTATTTT. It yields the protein CATATSGDTQYF.

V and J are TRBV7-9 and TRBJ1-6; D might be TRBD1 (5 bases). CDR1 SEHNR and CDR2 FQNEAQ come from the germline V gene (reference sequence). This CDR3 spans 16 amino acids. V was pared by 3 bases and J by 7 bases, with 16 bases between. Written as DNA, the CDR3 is TGTGCCAGCAGCTTGGAAGGGGCGCCCCCGAATTCACCCCTCCACTTT. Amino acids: CASSLEGAPPNSPLHF.

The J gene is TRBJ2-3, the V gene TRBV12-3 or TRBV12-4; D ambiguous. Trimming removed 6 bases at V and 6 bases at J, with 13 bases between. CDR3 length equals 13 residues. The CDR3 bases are TGTGCCAGCAGGATAGGAGACGACGATACGCAGTATTTT. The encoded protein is CASRIGDDDTQYF.

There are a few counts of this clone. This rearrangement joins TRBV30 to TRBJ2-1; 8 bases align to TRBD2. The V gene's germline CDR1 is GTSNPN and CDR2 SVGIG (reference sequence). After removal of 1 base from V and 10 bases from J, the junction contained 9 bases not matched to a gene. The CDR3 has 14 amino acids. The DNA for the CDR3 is TGTGCCTGGAGTGGGAGCGGGGGCCTGAGGGAGCAGTTCTTC. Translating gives CAWSGSGGLREQFF.

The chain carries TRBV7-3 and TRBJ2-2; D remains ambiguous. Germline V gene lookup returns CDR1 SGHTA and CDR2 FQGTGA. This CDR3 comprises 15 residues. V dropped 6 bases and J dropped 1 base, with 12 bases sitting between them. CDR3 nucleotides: TGTGCCAGCAGGGCGGACCGACGGAACACCGGGGAGCTGTTTTTT. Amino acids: CASRADRRNTGELFF.